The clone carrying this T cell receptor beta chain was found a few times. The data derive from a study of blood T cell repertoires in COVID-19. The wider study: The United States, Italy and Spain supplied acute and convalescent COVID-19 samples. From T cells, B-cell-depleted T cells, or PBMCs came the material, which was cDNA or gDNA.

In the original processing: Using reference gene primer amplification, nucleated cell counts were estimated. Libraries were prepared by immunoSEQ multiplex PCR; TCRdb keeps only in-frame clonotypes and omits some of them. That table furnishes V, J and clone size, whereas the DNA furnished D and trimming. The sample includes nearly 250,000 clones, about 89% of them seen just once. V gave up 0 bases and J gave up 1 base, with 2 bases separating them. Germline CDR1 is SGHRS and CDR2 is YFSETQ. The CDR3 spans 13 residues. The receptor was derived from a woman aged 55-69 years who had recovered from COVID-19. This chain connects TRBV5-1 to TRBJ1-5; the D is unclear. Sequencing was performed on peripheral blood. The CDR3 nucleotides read TGCGCCAGCAGCTTGGCAAGCAATCAGCCCCAGCATTTT. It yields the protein CASSLASNQPQHF.